Following are 11 T cell receptor beta chains from one sample sequenced in a study of cytomegalovirus exposure and HLA in healthy donors. 13 Jbeta primers and 60 Vbeta primers were used for the PCR. The method was immunoSEQ multiplex PCR; TCRdb's version includes in-frame clones alone and lacks a portion of them. This sample carries over 200,000 clones, more than 60% of them seen once, and the ten largest clones take 2.5% to 3%. The sample comprised PBMCs. These receptors were obtained from a woman in her sixties or seventies in good health and CMV-seropositive.

This chain uses TRBV11-2 with TRBJ1-5; tentatively, D is TRBD1 (6 bases). This CDR3 is built from 15 residues. The V and J ends lost 2 bases and 1 base respectively, with 9 bases between them. Germline loops: CDR1 SGHAT, CDR2 FQNNGV. The CDR3 is CASSLPGGSNQPQHF. CDR3 DNA: TGTGCCAGCAGCTTACCTGGGGGCAGCAATCAGCCCCAGCATTTT.

J is TRBJ1-1 and V is TRBV9, with D perhaps TRBD1 (5 bases). CDR3 size: 14 residues. V gave up 1 base and J gave up 3 bases, with 10 bases separating them. Germline V gene data show CDR1 as SGDLS and CDR2 as YYNGEE. This chain's CDR3 is CASSVWGGDTEAFF. The CDR3 DNA reads TGTGCCAGCAGCGTATGGGGGGGGGACACTGAAGCTTTCTTT.

In this sample, this clone turned up once. The chain is built from TRBV7-2 and TRBJ2-5; weak D call: TRBD2 (5 bases). V was trimmed by 4 bases and J by 4 bases, leaving 10 bases between them. This CDR3 spans 13 amino acids. Per germline, CDR1 SGHTA and CDR2 FQGNSA. The DNA of the CDR3 is TGTGCCAGCAGCTCAGGAAGCGGAGAGACCCAGTACTTC. Translated: CASSSGSGETQYF.

This chain joins TRBV5-4 and TRBJ2-3, with 9 bases that match TRBD2. CDR1 and CDR2 from the germline V gene are SGHNT and YYREEE (reference sequence). The CDR3 consists of 15 residues. The V segment lost 1 base and the J segment 5 bases; nucleotides outside the gene matches: 5. CDR3 sequence reads: CASSLWASGEDTQYF. Written as DNA, the CDR3 is TGTGCCAGCAGCTTGTGGGCTAGCGGGGAAGATACGCAGTATTTT. Complete variable domain (other parts from reference TRBV5-4 and TRBJ2-3): ETGVTQSPTHLIKTRGQQVTLRCSSQSGHNTVSWYQQALGQGPQFIFQYYREEENGRGNFPPRFSGLQFPNYSSELNVNALELDDSALYLCASSLWASGEDTQYFGPGTRLTVL.

This clone was detected once. The rearrangement joins TRBV5-1 to TRBJ2-1, with 8 bases identical to TRBD2. The V segment lost 3 bases and the J segment 11 bases; nucleotides outside the gene matches: 7. The CDR3 sequence is 13 residues long. Per germline, CDR1 SGHRS and CDR2 YFSETQ. CDR3 nucleotide sequence: TGCGCCAGCAGCTACGGACTAGCCCAAAAGCAGTTCTTC. It yields the protein CASSYGLAQKQFF.

The J gene is TRBJ1-4, the V gene TRBV30; 7 bases match TRBD1. CDR3 length equals 14 residues. Germline CDR1 is GTSNPN and CDR2 is SVGIG (reference sequence). Trimming at V came to 0 bases and at J to 6 bases, leaving 4 bases not matched to a gene. This chain's CDR3 is CAWSVQGTHEKLFF. The CDR3 DNA sequence: TGTGCCTGGAGTGTACAGGGGACCCATGAAAAACTGTTTTTT.

The chain joins TRBV6-1 to TRBJ1-1, with TRBD1 matching 12 bases. The V segment lost 6 bases and the J segment 5 bases; nucleotides outside the gene matches: 1. The CDR3 sequence is 13 residues long. CDR1 MNHNS and CDR2 SASEGT come from the germline V gene. The CDR3 nucleotides read TGTGCCAGCAGGGGACAGGGGGCAACTGAAGCTTTCTTT. As protein: CASRGQGATEAFF.

The chain employs TRBV10-3 and TRBJ2-5, with D maybe TRBD1 (6 bases). Per the germline V gene, CDR1 is ENHRY and CDR2 is SYGVKD. V gave up 0 bases and J gave up 2 bases, with 7 bases separating them. There are 14 residues in the CDR3. In nucleotides, the CDR3 is TGTGCCATCAGTGAGTCTGGACAGCAAGAGACCCAGTACTTC. As protein: CAISESGQQETQYF.

This clone was picked up a small number of times. The chain is built from TRBV18 and TRBJ2-1, with TRBD2 as a possible D gene (6 bases). The germline V gene encodes CDR1 KGHSH and CDR2 LQKENI. V shed 5 bases and J shed 6 bases, with 14 bases lying between them. CDR3 length: 14 amino acids. The CDR3 DNA reads TGTGCCAGCTCAACACGCACTAGCAGCAATGAGCAGTTCTTC. Amino acids: CASSTRTSSNEQFF.

The rearrangement uses TRBV29-1 and TRBJ2-5; D is possibly TRBD2 (7 bases). Germline loops: CDR1 SQVTM, CDR2 ANQGSEA. The V and J ends lost 6 bases and 5 bases respectively, with 10 bases between them. The CDR3 length is 11 residues. The CDR3 bases are TGCAGCGTACAGGGAGGGGAGACCCAGTACTTC. Residues: CSVQGGETQYF.

V is TRBV18 and J is TRBJ1-2; D possibly corresponds to TRBD1 (5 bases). Trimming stripped 6 bases from V and 10 bases from J, with 18 bases between. CDR1 and CDR2 from the germline V gene are KGHSH and LQKENI. CDR3 length: 13 residues. CDR3 bases: TGTGCCAGCTCTCGGGACTTCCTGGCCGACTACACCTTC. It codes for CASSRDFLADYTF.